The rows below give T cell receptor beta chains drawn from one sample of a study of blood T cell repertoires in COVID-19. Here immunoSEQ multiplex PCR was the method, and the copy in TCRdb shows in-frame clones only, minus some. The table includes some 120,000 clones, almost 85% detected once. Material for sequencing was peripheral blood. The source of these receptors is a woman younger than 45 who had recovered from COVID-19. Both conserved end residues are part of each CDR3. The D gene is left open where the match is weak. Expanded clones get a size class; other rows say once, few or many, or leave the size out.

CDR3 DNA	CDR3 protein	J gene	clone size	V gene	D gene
TGTGCCAGCAGCTTAAATCCACAGGGGGAAGCTGAAGCTTTCTTT	CASSLNPQGEAEAFF	TRBJ1-1	NA	TRBV7-3	TRBD1
TGTGCCAGCAGTGAATCCGGGACAGGGGAAAACGAGCAGTACTTC	CASSESGTGENEQYF	TRBJ2-7	NA	TRBV6-1	TRBD1
TGTGCCAGCAGCTTAGGCAGGGTCGACTCTGGGGCCAACGTCCTGACTTTC	CASSLGRVDSGANVLTF	TRBJ2-6	NA	TRBV5-6	NA
TGTGCCAGCAGCAGAACCGGACTAGCTGGCGATGAGCAGTTCTTC	CASSRTGLAGDEQFF	TRBJ2-1	NA	TRBV7-9	TRBD2
TGTGCCATCAGTGATTCGACCGGGGGGGCCCGAGATACGCAGTATTTT	CAISDSTGGARDTQYF	TRBJ2-3	NA	TRBV10-3	TRBD2
TGCGCCAGCAGCCGCCGGGAGGGGGACTACAATGAGCAGTTCTTC	CASSRREGDYNEQFF	TRBJ2-1	NA	TRBV4-1	TRBD2
TGTGCCAGCAGTTTGCTAGCGGGGGGAGCAGATACGCAGTATTTT	CASSLLAGGADTQYF	TRBJ2-3	NA	TRBV27	TRBD2
TGCGCCAGCAGCTCAGGGGGCAGGGAGACCCAGTACTTC	CASSSGGRETQYF	TRBJ2-5	NA	TRBV5-1	TRBD1
TGTGCCAGCAGTTCTTCTCCCGTATGGAACACTGAAGCTTTCTTT	CASSSSPVWNTEAFF	TRBJ1-1	NA	TRBV27	NA
TGTGCCAGCAGTGACCGGGAGGGCGGCAATCAGCCCCAGCATTTT	CASSDREGGNQPQHF	TRBJ1-5	NA	TRBV6-1	NA
TGTGCCAGCAGCTTAGAGACTGAGCGGGGGGCCCCCTACAATGAGCAGTTCTTC	CASSLETERGAPYNEQFF	TRBJ2-1	NA	TRBV13	TRBD2
TGTGCCAGCAGCTTAGAACTAGGGATGCCCTATGGCTACACCTTC	CASSLELGMPYGYTF	TRBJ1-2	NA	TRBV7-8	NA
TGTGCCAGCAGCCAACTCTATACCTACAATGAGCAGTTCTTC	CASSQLYTYNEQFF	TRBJ2-1	once	TRBV3-1/TRBV3-2	NA
TGTGCCAGTAGTATATCGCCGGGAGAGGACACTGAAGCTTTCTTT	CASSISPGEDTEAFF	TRBJ1-1	NA	TRBV19	NA
TGTGCCAGCAGCTTAGATCTGGCTGGGGAGCTGTTTTTT	CASSLDLAGELFF	TRBJ2-2	NA	TRBV11-3	NA
TGTGCCAGCAGTTTAGGACTAGCGGGAGTAGGGCTCTTCTCTGGGGCCAACGTCCTGACTTTC	CASSLGLAGVGLFSGANVLTF	TRBJ2-6	NA	TRBV27	TRBD2
TGCAGCGTTGAAAACCCCCGAGTCTATGGCTACACCTTC	CSVENPRVYGYTF	TRBJ1-2	NA	TRBV29-1	NA
TGTGCCAGCAGGAAGACAGGGATTGGAAATCAGCCCCAGCATTTT	CASRKTGIGNQPQHF	TRBJ1-5	once	TRBV2	TRBD1
TGTGCCAGCAGGGGGGACAGGGCCTCGATAGCTGAAGCTTTCTTT	CASRGDRASIAEAFF	TRBJ1-1	NA	TRBV6-5	TRBD1
TGTGCCAGCAGCCAAGAAGGAGCGCCTAACTATGGCTACACCTTC	CASSQEGAPNYGYTF	TRBJ1-2	NA	TRBV7-9	NA
TGTGCCAGCAGCCAGGGACTAGCGGGGGGGCAGAATGAGCAGTTCTTC	CASSQGLAGGQNEQFF	TRBJ2-1	few	TRBV14	TRBD2
TGCGCCAGCAGTCCGGGACCGGGACAGAATGAAAAACTGTTTTTT	CASSPGPGQNEKLFF	TRBJ1-4	NA	TRBV10-2	TRBD1